What follows are 6 T cell receptor beta chains derived from one specimen sequenced in a study of blood T cell repertoires in COVID-19. Data came from immunoSEQ multiplex PCR; TCRdb stores just in-frame clones and leaves some out. The table has 150,000 to 200,000 clones, about 82% seen once; the top ten hold about 8.6%. The sample comprised PBMCs or T cells enriched from blood (not recorded which). Source of these receptors: a woman aged 25 to 45 who had recovered from COVID-19.

This chain joins TRBV30 and TRBJ1-5, with D possibly matching TRBD1 (5 bases). The germline CDR1 and CDR2 sequences are GTSNPN and SVGIG (reference sequence). V lost 3 bases, J lost 0 bases, and 18 bases lay in between. This CDR3 comprises 17 residues. This CDR3 is CAWRGSGGTYSNQPQHF. CDR3 sequence (DNA): TGTGCCTGGAGAGGATCGGGAGGGACCTATAGCAATCAGCCCCAGCATTTT.

The chain employs TRBV5-1 and TRBJ1-5; no clear D. V was cut by 2 bases and J by 0 bases, with 3 bases left in between. CDR1 and CDR2 from the germline V gene are SGHRS and YFSETQ. The CDR3 contains 13 residues. The CDR3 reads CASSLYSNQPQHF. The CDR3 coding sequence is TGCGCCAGCAGCTTATATAGCAATCAGCCCCAGCATTTT.

This sequence joins TRBV10-1 and TRBJ2-1; D remains unclear. Trimming left V 6 bases short and J 7 bases short, with 16 bases between. The CDR3 loop spans 14 amino acids. Per the germline V gene, CDR1 is WNHNN and CDR2 is SYGVQD (reference sequence). The CDR3 here is CASRDTTFMNEQFF. The DNA for the CDR3 is TGCGCCAGCAGAGATACTACTTTCATGAATGAGCAGTTCTTC.

The V gene is TRBV9, the J gene TRBJ1-4; no clear D. This CDR3 spans 15 amino acids. Germline V CDR1 and CDR2: SGDLS, YYNGEE. The ends were cut back, 0 bases at V and 8 bases at J, with 14 bases in the middle. This CDR3 reads CASSVGDTRVEKLFF. DNA of the CDR3: TGTGCCAGCAGCGTAGGCGACACCCGAGTGGAAAAACTGTTTTTT.

This clone was picked up one time. Here the CDR3 reads CASSLIAGGGETQYF. In DNA, the CDR3 is TGTGCCAGCAGCTTGATAGCGGGTGGGGGGGAGACCCAGTACTTC. The chain carries TRBV3-1 (or the pseudogene TRBV3-2) and TRBJ2-5; 7 nucleotides agree with TRBD2. The CDR3 is made up of 15 amino acids. From germline, CDR1 is LGHDT and CDR2 YNNKEL (reference sequence). J was trimmed by 5 bases and V by 5 bases; bases with no gene match: 11.

The rearrangement links TRBV27 to TRBJ2-1, with TRBD2 identical over 7 bases. V shed 8 bases and J 3 bases; nucleotides not matched to a gene: 4. Germline V gene data show CDR1 as MNHEY and CDR2 as SMNVEV (reference sequence). CDR3 length: 13 amino acids. CDR3 bases: TGTGCCAGCTGGGCTAGCGGCTACAATGAGCAGTTCTTC. Translated, it gives CASWASGYNEQFF.